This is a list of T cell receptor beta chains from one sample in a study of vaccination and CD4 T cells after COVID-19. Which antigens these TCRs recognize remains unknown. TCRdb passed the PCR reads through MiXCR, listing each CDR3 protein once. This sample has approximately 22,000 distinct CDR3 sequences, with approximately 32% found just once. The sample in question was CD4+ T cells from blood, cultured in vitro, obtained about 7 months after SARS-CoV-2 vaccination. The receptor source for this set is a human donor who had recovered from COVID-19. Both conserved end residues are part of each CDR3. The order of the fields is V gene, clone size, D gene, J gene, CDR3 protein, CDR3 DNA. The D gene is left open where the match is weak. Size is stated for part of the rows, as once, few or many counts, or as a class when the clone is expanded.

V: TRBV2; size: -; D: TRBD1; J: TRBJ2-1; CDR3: CASSGQGSYNEQFF; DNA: TGTGCCAGCAGTGGACAGGGGTCCTACAATGAGCAGTTCTTC
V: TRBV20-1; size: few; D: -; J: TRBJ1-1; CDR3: CSARDMGRGEAFF; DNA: TGCAGTGCTAGAGATATGGGGAGGGGTGAAGCTTTCTTT
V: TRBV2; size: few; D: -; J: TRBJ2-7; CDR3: CASSSDSYEQYF; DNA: TGTGCCAGCAGCTCAGACTCCTACGAGCAGTACTTC
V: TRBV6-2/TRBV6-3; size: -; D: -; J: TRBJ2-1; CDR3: CASSYAGDGYNEQFF; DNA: TGTGCCAGCAGTTACGCCGGGGACGGGTACAATGAGCAGTTCTTC
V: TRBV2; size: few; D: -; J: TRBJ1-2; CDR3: CASSVLARNTF; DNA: TGTGCCAGCAGTGTCCTAGCACGTAACACCTTC
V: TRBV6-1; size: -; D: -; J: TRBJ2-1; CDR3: CASCPGTYNEQFF; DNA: TGTGCCAGCTGTCCAGGAACCTACAATGAGCAGTTCTTC
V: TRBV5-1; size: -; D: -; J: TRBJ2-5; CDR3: CASGQAQREETQYF; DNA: TGCGCCAGCGGGCAGGCACAGAGGGAAGAGACCCAGTACTTC
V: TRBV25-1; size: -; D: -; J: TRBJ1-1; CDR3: CASSEFGVSEAFF; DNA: TGTGCCAGCAGTGAGTTTGGGGTCTCTGAAGCTTTCTTT
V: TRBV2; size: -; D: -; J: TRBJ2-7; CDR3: CASSERQSYEQYF; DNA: TGTGCCAGCAGTGAACGCCAGAGCTACGAGCAGTACTTC
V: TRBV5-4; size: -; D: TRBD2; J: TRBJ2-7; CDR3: CASSLGGLAGDYEQYF; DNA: TGTGCCAGCAGCTTGGGGGGACTAGCGGGGGATTACGAGCAGTACTTC
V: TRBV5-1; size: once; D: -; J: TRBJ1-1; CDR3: CASSLGPAGTAEAFF; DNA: TGCGCCAGCAGCTTGGGCCCCGCAGGGACCGCTGAAGCTTTCTTT
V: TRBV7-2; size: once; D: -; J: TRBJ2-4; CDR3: CASSLGTAKNIQYF; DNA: TGTGCCAGCAGCTTAGGTACAGCCAAAAACATTCAGTACTTC
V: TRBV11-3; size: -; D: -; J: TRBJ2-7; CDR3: CASSLHELAYEQYF; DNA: TGTGCCAGCAGCTTACACGAATTGGCCTACGAGCAGTACTTC
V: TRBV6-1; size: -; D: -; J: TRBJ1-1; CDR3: CTSTRPGGIVDTEAFF; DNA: TGTACCAGCACCCGGCCCGGCGGGATCGTTGACACTGAAGCTTTCTTT
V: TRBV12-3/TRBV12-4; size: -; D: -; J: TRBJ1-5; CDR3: CASRIEYDQPQHF; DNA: TGTGCCAGCAGGATTGAGTACGATCAGCCCCAGCATTTT
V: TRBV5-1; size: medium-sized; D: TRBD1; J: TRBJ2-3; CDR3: CASSGTVTTDTQYF; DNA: TGCGCCAGCAGCGGGACAGTAACAACAGATACGCAGTATTTT
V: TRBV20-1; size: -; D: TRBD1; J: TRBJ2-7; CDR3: CSASGVGGQGAYEQYF; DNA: TGCAGTGCTAGTGGGGTCGGGGGACAGGGGGCCTACGAGCAGTACTTC
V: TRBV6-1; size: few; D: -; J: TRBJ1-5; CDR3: CASSDGADEQPQHF; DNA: TGTGCCAGCAGCGACGGTGCCGATGAGCAGCCCCAGCATTTT
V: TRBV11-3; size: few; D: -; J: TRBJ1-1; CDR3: CASSLDGNTEAFF; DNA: TGTGCCAGCAGCTTAGACGGTAACACTGAAGCTTTCTTT
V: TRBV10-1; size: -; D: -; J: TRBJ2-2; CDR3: CAKKGAVPNTGELFF; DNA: TGCGCCAAAAAGGGAGCAGTGCCGAACACCGGGGAGCTGTTTTTT